This entry is about one T cell receptor (beta chain). CDR3 size: 17 residues. J lost 2 bases, V lost 3 bases, and 15 bases had no gene match. The germline V gene has CDR1 SQVTM and CDR2 ANQGSEA. The sample originates from a study of blood T cell repertoires in COVID-19. On the study more broadly: Sites across the United States, Italy and Spain contributed samples from acute and convalescent COVID-19. PBMCs, B-cell-depleted T cells, or T cells were the source of the cDNA or gDNA that made up the material.

In the authors' methods: Quantification of nucleated cells was approximated via reference gene primer amplification. Method: immunoSEQ multiplex PCR; TCRdb's copy keeps in-frame clones and lacks some. The V and J calls and clone size are taken from that table; D and trimming were inferred from the DNA. Here the sample spans some 80,000 clones, roughly 80% being singletons. The sequence was collected from a woman aged 70-85 years with acute or convalescent COVID-19. Sequencing was performed on peripheral blood. This sequence joins TRBV29-1 and TRBJ2-5; TRBD1 matches at 7 bases. DNA of the CDR3: TGCAGCGTTGAGGGGGAATGGGACAGAAAGCATCAAGAGACCCAGTACTTC. It translates to CSVEGEWDRKHQETQYF.